This TCR beta chain was captured in a study of technical replicates of blood from several donors. Data came from immunoSEQ multiplex PCR; TCRdb stores just in-frame clones and leaves some out. Among about 70,000 clones listed, approximately 97% were seen once. Germline trimming cut 0 bases from V and 4 bases from J; bases unmatched to any gene: 10. The CDR3 loop spans 17 amino acids. Per germline, CDR1 LGHNA and CDR2 YNFKEQ. The receptor was isolated from a human donor in good health. The sequenced sample was T cells isolated from PBMCs. The chain combines TRBV4-2 with TRBJ2-5; 8 bases agree with TRBD2. Written as DNA, the CDR3 is TGTGCCAGCAGCCAAGAGAGTAACGGGGGGGCCGGAGAGACCCAGTACTTC. The encoded protein is CASSQESNGGAGETQYF.